This TCR beta chain was found in a study of blood T cell repertoires in COVID-19. Grouping used clinical history reported by participants in a survey and questionnaire. Assay: immunoSEQ multiplex PCR; the TCRdb copy retains only in-frame clones and omits some. Here the sample spans about 160,000 clones, over 70% being singletons. The sequencing input was PBMCs or T cells enriched from blood (not recorded which). This sequence originates from a woman aged 40 to 50 with acute COVID-19.

The chain's CDR3 is CASSGLAGLKGELFF. For the CDR3, the DNA is TGTGCCAGCAGTGGTCTAGCGGGGCTAAAGGGGGAGCTGTTTTTT. V usage is TRBV28 and J usage is TRBJ2-2; the match to TRBD2 covers 9 bases. Germline trimming cut 5 bases from V and 8 bases from J; bases unmatched to any gene: 9. CDR3 length: 15 residues. The germline V gene encodes CDR1 MDHEN and CDR2 SYDVKM.